This T cell receptor beta chain was identified in a study of control samples from healthy donors and cancer patients. The V gene end was trimmed by 10 bases and the J gene end by 0 bases; junction bases not matched to a gene: 7. The CDR3 runs 14 residues. CDR1 and CDR2 from the germline V gene are MNHEY and SVGAGI. Only in-frame clones appear in the TCRdb table, and some are missing; sequencing was by immunoSEQ multiplex PCR. Here the sample spans under 85,000 clones, around 94% being singletons. Sequencing was performed on blood. The chain carries TRBV6-5 and TRBJ2-3; TRBD1 aligns across 7 bases. The TCR sequence derives from a woman in her thirties or forties in good health. DNA of the CDR3: TGTGCCACTGGGACAGTCACCAGCACAGATACGCAGTATTTT. Amino acid sequence: CATGTVTSTDTQYF.